The subject of this entry is one TCR beta chain. This sample is drawn from a study of blood T cell repertoires in COVID-19. Across the whole study: The United States, Italy and Spain provided the acute and convalescent COVID-19 samples.

Original analysis: By means of reference gene primer amplification, nucleated cell counts were estimated. This table comes from immunoSEQ multiplex PCR, and its TCRdb copy is limited to in-frame clones, with some not included. V, J and clone size reflect that table, while D and trimming were determined from the DNA. Of around 300,000 clones listed, around 85% are singletons. CDR1 is LNHDA, CDR2 SQIVND, per germline (reference sequence). The CDR3 loop spans 15 amino acids. V was cut by 5 bases and J by 6 bases, with 17 bases left in between. The rearrangement links TRBV19 to TRBJ1-5; possible D gene TRBD1, 5 bases. This receptor was identified in a human donor in a cohort sampled during active COVID-19. The sample consisted of peripheral blood. CDR3 nucleotides: TGTGCCAGTAGTTGGGACTTTTTTGGTCGTCAGCCCCAGCATTTT. It specifies CASSWDFFGRQPQHF.